This TCR beta chain was sequenced during a study of beta chain features in type 1 diabetes (dated by TCRdb to the late 2010s). Background for the entire study: Patients and healthy donors did not differ in mean age, gender distribution, total cell number or subset yield. The study compared TCRB repertoires of sorted circulating CD4+ T cell subsets between recently diagnosed type 1 diabetes patients and matched healthy donors. A total of 85 million to 140 million sorted cells were examined across all samples, and a strong correlation was observed between cell number per subset and RNA yield. Regulatory and stem cell-like memory subsets were isolated from only 8 patients and roughly 8 healthy donors, whereas naive and central memory subsets came from all 30 or so donors. Findings and caveats that apply to the study as a whole: Because small numbers of individuals were included in the HLA sub-analyses, any influence of HLA type on TCRB rearrangement was left unresolved. Shorter templates might be favored by PCR, yet because patient and control samples were amplified and corrected together, any such skew would affect both groups equally. The naive, central memory and regulatory TCRB repertoires appeared to resemble one another more closely among patients than among healthy donors. In all four CD4+ subsets, TCRB CDR3 length was moderately but significantly shorter in type 1 diabetes patients. Fewer insertions and more nucleotide deletions at VDJ recombination sites were observed in patients with type 1 diabetes, implying thymic rearrangement abnormalities. Sequencing cDNA rather than genomic DNA could over-represent highly expressing activated cells, although activation and CD3 levels did not differ between groups.

The entire isolated RNA was reverse transcribed using the High Capacity cDNA Reverse Transcription Kit, and thus expressed TCRB transcripts were sequenced. Deep immunoSEQ sequencing was performed on naive, central memory and regulatory T cell samples, with an average of about 3.57 million total reads per sample. Sorted cells were lysed in RLT buffer, and RNA was extracted using DNase-treated RNeasy Micro or Mini kits according to cell number. Each cell subset was processed on its own to prevent cross-contamination, while patient and healthy donor samples were processed together. The immunoSEQ multiplex PCR was used to amplify TCRB sequences from cDNA, yielding 87-bp fragments that span the CDR3 region. Amplicons were sequenced on the Illumina HiSeq platform. Regarding the original processing steps: Synthetic template baselines were used to correct PCR bias computationally, reads within Hamming distance 2 were collapsed together, and singletons that could not be merged were discarded. By aligning reads against IMGT, V, D and J genes, CDR3 length, and insertions or deletions at six rearrangement sites were assigned. Clonotype counts were normalized to sorted cell number within each subset before computing true diversity and Gini coefficients with the tcR R package. The overlap coefficient, calculated on TCRB nucleotide sequences, was used to measure repertoire sharing. Out-of-frame TCRB sequences from naive cells were analyzed to stand in for the pre-selection repertoire. TCRdb took this table from immuneACCESS and kept in-frame rearrangements with V and J called. Such tables lack part of the clones; where checked against another copy, unresolved V genes explain under half of the gap, and the rest is unexplained. For V, J and clone size, that table is used; D and trimming come from the DNA. The sample data list around 400,000 clones, and roughly 12% of these were observed just once. The ten largest clones represent approximately 0.015% of the sample.

Only a few counts were recorded for this clone. Its target antigen remains unknown. It has no much larger one-base neighbor in the sample; base qualities were not kept. A single peripheral blood draw of 90 to 150 mL on average was collected from each donor into heparinised tubes. A BD FACSAria II and a panel including CD45RO, CCR7, CD25, CD127, CD95 and CD27 were used to sort naive, central memory, regulatory and stem cell-like memory CD4+ T cells. All sorted populations exceeded 95% purity. PBMCs were isolated right away by Lymphoprep density gradient centrifugation and were stained directly, without culture. To minimize batch effects, samples were stained and sorted in pairs, one healthy donor with one patient per experiment. CDR1 and CDR2, per the germline V gene, are MDHEN and SYDVKM. Ends trimmed: V by 3 bases, J by 2 bases; bases unmatched to a gene: 8. The CDR3, cysteine through phenylalanine, is 16 amino acids long. Only the CDR3 portion is preserved as DNA: 48 bases, with reading frame beginning at the first base.

Sequenced input: naive CD4+ T cells from blood. What the cell subset or site label conveys for this sample: true naive CD4+ T cells. This chain is built from TRBV28 and TRBJ2-3; 7 central nucleotides agree with TRBD2. This sequence was found in a man aged 18 to 30 in good health. The DNA sequence is as follows: TGTGCCAGCAGTTTCGGTAAAGCGGGGCACACAGATACGCAGTATTTT. It specifies CASSFGKAGHTDTQYF. The CDR3 plus the reference TRBV28 and TRBJ2-3 genes for the other parts give the full variable domain: DVKVTQSSRYLVKRTGEKVFLECVQDMDHENMFWYRQDPGLGLRLIYFSYDVKMKEKGDIPEGYSVSREKKERFSLILESASTNQTSMYLCASSFGKAGHTDTQYFGPGTRLTVL.